This T cell receptor (beta chain) was profiled in a study of regulatory dendritic cells for organ transplantation. Notes on the study in general: Memory CD8+ clonal expansion seemed more limited with regulatory than mature dendritic cells. Alloreactive memory CD8+ T cell pools varied considerably between individuals.

Note on this clone: Its matching antigen is unknown.

The germline V gene has CDR1 MNHNY and CDR2 SVGAGI (reference sequence). The CDR3 spans 16 residues. The ends lost 2 bases at V and 7 bases at J; junction bases unmatched: 8. Repertoires were generated with immunoSEQ multiplex PCR, while TCRdb's copy carries only in-frame clones and drops some. In the table there are around 21,000 clones, over 75% of which are singletons. Sorted subsets were CFSE-labeled and cultured 4 to 6 days with allogeneic dendritic cells. The TCR comes from a human donor in good health. The sequenced sample consisted of naive CD4+ T cells from blood cultured with dendritic cells. Sample subset: CD45RA+ naive T cells. The genes are TRBV6-6 and TRBJ1-5; 10 positions match TRBD1. CDR3 bases: TGTGCCAGCAGTTACCGTACCGGGACAGGGGCCCAGCCCCAGCATTTT. Its translation: CASSYRTGTGAQPQHF.